This T cell receptor (beta chain) comes out of a study of cytomegalovirus exposure and HLA in healthy donors. Study outcomes and limitations: In an earlier analysis, about 87% or about 30%: the productive usage of most TCR beta V segments. The HLA-A and HLA-B alleles of most subjects were reportedly predicted accurately from TCR beta sequences.

Concerning this clone itself: The target antigen is unknown.

This CDR3 is 13 amino acids long. Germline V gives CDR1 SGHNT, CDR2 YENEEA. Trimming left V 1 base short and J 13 bases short, with 14 bases between. The PCR made use of 60 Vbeta and 13 Jbeta primers. Here immunoSEQ multiplex PCR was the method, and the copy in TCRdb shows in-frame clones only, minus some. In total, the table holds about 130,000 clones. The sample comprised PBMCs. The chain has TRBV11-3 and TRBJ2-1, with D maybe TRBD1 (6 bases). This clonotype was sampled from a woman aged 60 to 75 in good health and CMV-seronegative. This CDR3 reads CASSLGTATLQFF. Written as DNA, the CDR3 is TGTGCCAGCAGCTTAGGGACAGCAACACTCCAGTTCTTC.